The 26 T cell receptor beta chains below come from one sample, sequenced in a study of cytomegalovirus exposure and HLA in healthy donors. The PCR used 60 Vbeta and 13 Jbeta primers. The data were produced by immunoSEQ multiplex PCR, yet TCRdb's version contains in-frame clones alone and is incomplete. The table includes 50,000 or so clones, 77% detected once. Sequenced input: PBMCs. The receptors shown here come from a female donor in good health and CMV-seronegative.

The chain carries TRBV28 and TRBJ1-2; D is possibly TRBD1 (6 bases). Trimming removed 2 bases from V and 6 bases from J, with 7 bases in between. This CDR3 contains 12 residues. Germline V CDR1 and CDR2: MDHEN, SYDVKM. For the CDR3, the DNA is TGTGCCAGCAGTTTAGCAGGGGATGGCTACACCTTC. Protein product: CASSLAGDGYTF.

The chain combines TRBV28 with TRBJ2-7; D possibly corresponds to TRBD1 (6 bases). This CDR3 has 12 amino acids. V lost 10 bases and J 2 bases, leaving 12 bases between the germline ends. CDR1 is MDHEN and CDR2 is SYDVKM in the germline V gene. As DNA, the CDR3 is TGTGCCATACAGGGTTTGGCCTACGAGCAGTACTTC. It specifies CAIQGLAYEQYF.

The chain recombines TRBV28 with TRBJ1-2; 7 bases fit TRBD1. Germline-derived CDR1 and CDR2 are MDHEN and SYDVKM. The length of the CDR3 is 14 residues. V lost 8 bases to trimming and J lost 1 base; unmatched junction nucleotides: 7. The CDR3 DNA is TGTGCCAGCTCTGGGACAGTATTTAACTATGGCTACACCTTC. It is translated as CASSGTVFNYGYTF.

This chain uses TRBV5-1 with TRBJ2-5, with 7 bases fitting TRBD2. The germline gives CDR1 SGHRS, CDR2 YFSETQ. The CDR3 consists of 15 residues. V was pared by 0 bases and J by 1 base, with 3 bases of the junction left unmatched. The CDR3 is CASSLVGEGQETQYF. CDR3 nucleotides: TGCGCCAGCAGCTTGGTTGGGGAGGGCCAAGAGACCCAGTACTTC.

The chain joins TRBV29-1 to TRBJ2-7; 10 bases are a match to TRBD2. In germline, CDR1 is SQVTM, CDR2 ANQGSEA. The CDR3 runs to 15 residues. With 3 bases clipped from V and 2 bases from J, the junction kept 7 bases outside the gene matches. The CDR3 protein is CSVEFSGRLTYEQYF. The CDR3 DNA follows: TGCAGCGTTGAGTTTAGCGGGAGGTTAACCTACGAGCAGTACTTC.

The V call is TRBV28, the J call TRBJ2-7; no definite D call. The CDR3 spans 13 residues. Germline loops: CDR1 MDHEN, CDR2 SYDVKM. V lost 6 bases and J lost 2, with 11 bases in between. The CDR3 reads CASSTLGAYEQYF. CDR3 nucleotide sequence: TGTGCCAGCAGCACCTTAGGAGCCTACGAGCAGTACTTC.

CDR3 region: CASSDTAGGWNEQFF. CDR3 nucleotides: TGTGCCAGCAGTGATACAGCGGGGGGGTGGAATGAGCAGTTCTTC. The V call is TRBV2, the J call TRBJ2-1; TRBD2 aligns across 10 bases. Trimming took 3 bases from V and 7 from J; bases not matched to a gene: 6. Germline V gene sequence: CDR1 SNHLY, CDR2 FYNNEI. This CDR3 region has 15 residues.

The chain joins TRBV30 to TRBJ2-1; 7 nucleotides line up with TRBD2. Germline values: CDR1 GTSNPN, CDR2 SVGIG (reference sequence). V lost 1 base to trimming and J lost 3 bases; unmatched junction nucleotides: 3. The CDR3 consists of 14 residues. The CDR3 DNA sequence: TGTGCCTGGAGTGCGGCTAGCGGCTACAATGAGCAGTTCTTC. Its protein is CAWSAASGYNEQFF.

The rearrangement uses TRBV20-1 and TRBJ2-7; a weak D match, TRBD2 (5 bases). This CDR3 contains 11 residues. Looked up from germline, CDR1 is DFQATT and CDR2 is SNEGSKA (reference sequence). Trimming left V 6 bases short and J 2 bases short, with 8 bases between. CDR3 bases: TGCAGTGCCATACTAGCCTACGAGCAGTACTTC. This sequence encodes CSAILAYEQYF.

The rearrangement joins TRBV10-3 to TRBJ2-3; TRBD2 might be the D (5 bases). Germline V gene sequence: CDR1 ENHRY, CDR2 SYGVKD. V was clipped by 6 bases and J by 5 bases, with 21 bases between them. The CDR3 spans 16 residues. The CDR3 region is CAISPGEGGWEDTQYF. CDR3 sequence (DNA): TGTGCCATCAGCCCCGGTGAGGGTGGCTGGGAAGATACGCAGTATTTT.

The gene calls are TRBV14 and TRBJ2-3, with 8 bases fitting TRBD2. There are 15 residues in the CDR3. CDR1 is SGHDN, CDR2 FVKESK, per germline. V lost 1 base, J lost 8 bases, and 8 bases stayed unmatched. The CDR3 here is CASSQGASGGSTQYF. For the CDR3, the DNA is TGTGCCAGCAGCCAAGGAGCGAGCGGGGGAAGTACGCAGTATTTT.

The genes are TRBV29-1 and TRBJ1-1, with a weak D call TRBD1 (5 bases). CDR1 and CDR2 (germline): SQVTM, ANQGSEA. The CDR3 consists of 15 residues. Trimming shortened V by 0 bases and J by 13 bases, and 24 bases separated the two germline ends. The CDR3: CSVEDIREGLGLDFF. CDR3 nucleotides: TGCAGCGTTGAAGATATACGGGAGGGCCTGGGACTAGATTTCTTT.

The chain joins TRBV29-1 to TRBJ1-2, with D maybe TRBD1 (5 bases). The CDR3 is 13 amino acids. Deletions cut 0 bases from V and 7 bases from J, with 12 bases between. Germline V gives CDR1 SQVTM, CDR2 ANQGSEA. This CDR3 reads CSVEEQGGFGYTF. CDR3 nucleotide sequence: TGCAGCGTTGAAGAGCAGGGTGGGTTTGGCTACACCTTC.

The chain carries TRBV19 and TRBJ1-2; D is unresolved. The germline V and J ends were trimmed by 9 bases and 8 bases, with 22 bases remaining between them. This CDR3 has 14 amino acids. Germline-derived CDR1 and CDR2 are LNHDA and SQIVND (reference sequence). As DNA, the CDR3 is TGTGCCAGCAGGTCGGCAGCTCTGATTGGGGGCTACACCTTC. Amino acids: CASRSAALIGGYTF. Full variable domain (outside the CDR3, taken from reference TRBV19 and TRBJ1-2): DGGITQSPKYLFRKEGQNVTLSCEQNLNHDAMYWYRQDPGQGLRLIYYSQIVNDFQKGDIAEGYSVSREKKESFPLTVTSAQKNPTAFYLCASRSAALIGGYTFGSGTRLTVV.

CDR3 nucleotides: TGTGCCAGCAGCTTAGCCCAGGGAGGGGTCATGAACACTGAAGCTTTCTTT. As protein: CASSLAQGGVMNTEAFF. The chain carries TRBV7-2 and TRBJ1-1; the D gene is possibly TRBD1 (5 bases). V was trimmed by 0 bases and J by 0 bases, leaving 14 bases between them. The CDR3 runs 17 residues. CDR1 and CDR2 (germline): SGHTA, FQGNSA.

The chain employs TRBV28 and TRBJ1-3; possibly TRBD1 for D (5 bases). Germline CDR1 reads MDHEN; CDR2 reads SYDVKM. V shed 5 bases and J shed 2 bases, with 16 bases lying between them. The CDR3 covers 16 residues. CDR3: CASSPLRGTAGNTIYF. Written as DNA, the CDR3 is TGTGCCAGCAGTCCCTTACGGGGGACGGCTGGAAACACCATATATTTT. Complete variable domain (other parts from reference TRBV28 and TRBJ1-3): DVKVTQSSRYLVKRTGEKVFLECVQDMDHENMFWYRQDPGLGLRLIYFSYDVKMKEKGDIPEGYSVSREKKERFSLILESASTNQTSMYLCASSPLRGTAGNTIYFGEGSWLTVV.

This clone was picked up one time. The chain joins TRBV10-3 to TRBJ1-2; 7 bases map to TRBD1. The J segment lost 4 bases and the V segment lost 4 bases, leaving 12 bases of the junction unmatched. Germline CDR1 and CDR2: ENHRY and SYGVKD. The CDR3 runs 16 residues. CDR3 residues: CAISGQGIPSGYGYTF. The CDR3, as DNA: TGTGCCATCAGTGGACAGGGTATCCCCTCGGGCTATGGCTACACCTTC.

This chain joins TRBV9 and TRBJ1-1; no firm D call. Germline CDR1 SGDLS, CDR2 YYNGEE. The CDR3 runs 13 residues. V dropped 4 bases and J dropped 6 bases, with 13 bases sitting between them. This CDR3 is CASSPRWRAEAFF. CDR3 coding DNA: TGTGCCAGCAGCCCCCGGTGGAGGGCTGAAGCTTTCTTT.

This sequence joins TRBV5-6 and TRBJ1-4; a possible D gene is TRBD1 (6 bases). The germline V gene has CDR1 SGHDT and CDR2 YYEEEE. Trimming pared 3 bases from V and 0 bases from J, leaving 12 bases between. The CDR3 totals 16 residues. The CDR3 region is CASSWGPAATNEKLFF. Here the CDR3 DNA reads TGTGCCAGCAGCTGGGGGCCCGCCGCAACTAATGAAAAACTGTTTTTT.

This sequence joins TRBV30 and TRBJ1-1; the match to TRBD1 covers 9 bases. The germline V gene has CDR1 GTSNPN and CDR2 SVGIG (reference sequence). CDR3 length: 13 amino acids. V lost 8 bases, J lost 0 bases, and 4 bases stayed unmatched. In DNA, the CDR3 is TGTGCCACAGACAGGGGGTTGAACACTGAAGCTTTCTTT. Protein product: CATDRGLNTEAFF.

The CDR3 region has the DNA TGTGCCAGCAGCGTATCAGAGAACACTGAAGCTTTCTTT. This sequence encodes CASSVSENTEAFF. The chain carries TRBV9 and TRBJ1-1; no definite D call. The V gene lost 1 base and the J gene lost 1 base, with 5 bases spanning the gap. Germline lookup yields CDR1 SGDLS and CDR2 YYNGEE. The CDR3 contains 13 residues.

By share of the sample, this clone is medium-sized. The V gene is TRBV19, the J gene TRBJ1-4; D is ambiguous. There are 14 residues in the CDR3. Trimming shortened V by 8 bases and J by 3 bases, and 13 bases separated the two germline ends. Germline values: CDR1 LNHDA, CDR2 SQIVND (reference sequence). Here the CDR3 reads CASRITHSNEKLFF. The CDR3 DNA sequence: TGTGCCAGTCGCATTACGCACTCTAATGAAAAACTGTTTTTT. Complete variable domain (other parts from reference TRBV19 and TRBJ1-4): DGGITQSPKYLFRKEGQNVTLSCEQNLNHDAMYWYRQDPGQGLRLIYYSQIVNDFQKGDIAEGYSVSREKKESFPLTVTSAQKNPTAFYLCASRITHSNEKLFFGSGTQLSVL.

This clone was seen once. V and J are TRBV27 and TRBJ2-1, with TRBD2 as a possible D gene (5 bases). This CDR3 contains 15 residues. CDR1 MNHEY and CDR2 SMNVEV come from the germline V gene (reference sequence). The V end lost 8 bases, the J end lost 2 bases, and 16 bases lay between the germline ends. The CDR3 DNA reads TGTGCCAGCGCTATGGAGGTTCCCACCTACAATGAGCAGTTCTTC. As protein: CASAMEVPTYNEQFF.

In the case of this clone: The junction departs from germline at one end; a sequencing error may be responsible. The sample carries other DNA sequences with the same CDR3. This chain connects TRBV5-1 to TRBJ2-5, with TRBD2 matching 9 bases. The V gene's germline CDR1 is SGHRS and CDR2 YFSETQ. The CDR3 consists of 14 residues. CDR3 sequence reads: CASSFSGSQETQYF. As DNA, the CDR3 is TGCGCTAGCAGCTTTAGCGGGAGCCAAGAGACCCAGTACTTC.

The chain has TRBV2 and TRBJ2-7; 7 bases agree with TRBD2. Germline CDR1 and CDR2: SNHLY and FYNNEI. V dropped 3 bases and J dropped 2; count of bases not matched to a gene: 7. The CDR3 length is 15 residues. CDR3 sequence (DNA): TGTGCCAGCAGTGAGGGCGGGGGACTTCCCTACGAGCAGTACTTC. Its translation: CASSEGGGLPYEQYF.

The genes are TRBV14 and TRBJ2-7; 8 bases align to TRBD1. Germline V gene lookup returns CDR1 SGHDN and CDR2 FVKESK. The CDR3 runs 19 residues. The J segment lost 4 bases and the V segment lost 5 bases, leaving 22 bases of the junction unmatched. CDR3 sequence reads: CASSSAQGAGVRDGYEQYF. The CDR3 DNA is TGTGCCAGCAGCTCGGCGCAGGGGGCAGGGGTTCGGGATGGTTACGAGCAGTACTTC.